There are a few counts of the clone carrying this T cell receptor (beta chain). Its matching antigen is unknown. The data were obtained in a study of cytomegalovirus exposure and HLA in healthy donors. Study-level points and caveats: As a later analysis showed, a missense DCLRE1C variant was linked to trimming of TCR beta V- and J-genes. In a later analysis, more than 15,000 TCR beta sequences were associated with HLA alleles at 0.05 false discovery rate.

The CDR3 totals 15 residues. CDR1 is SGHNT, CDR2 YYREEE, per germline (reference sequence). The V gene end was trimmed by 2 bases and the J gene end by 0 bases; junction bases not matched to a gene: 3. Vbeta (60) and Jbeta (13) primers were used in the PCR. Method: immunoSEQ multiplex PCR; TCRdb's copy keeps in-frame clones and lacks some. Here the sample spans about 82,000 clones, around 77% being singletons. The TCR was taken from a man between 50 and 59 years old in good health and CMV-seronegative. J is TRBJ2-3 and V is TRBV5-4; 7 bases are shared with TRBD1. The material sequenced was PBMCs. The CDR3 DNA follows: TGTGCCAGCAGCTTCGGCAGGGGGAGCACAGATACGCAGTATTTT. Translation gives CASSFGRGSTDTQYF.